This T cell receptor (beta chain) is drawn from a study of blood T cells in healthy people across ages. Germline V CDR1 and CDR2: DFQATT, SNEGSKA (reference sequence). The CDR3 consists of 13 residues. Alongside a J-beta primer mix, a sample-barcoded 5' primer served in a second PCR lasting about 7 to 11 cycles. MiXCR, run by TCRdb on the 5' RACE reads, gives a single entry per CDR3 protein. The data hold over a million distinct CDR3 sequences, with roughly 59% observed a single time. The sample was blood. The TCR comes from a man between 18 and 35 years old in good health. V and J are TRBV20-1 and TRBJ2-5; D might be TRBD1 (6 bases). The J call may be in error: the DNA end matches TRBJ2-7 better. In nucleotides, the CDR3 is TGCAGTGCTTTCAAAGACAGGACAAACGAGCAGTACTTC. It codes for CSAFKDRTNEQYF.